The clone carrying this TCR beta chain appeared a few times. Its matching antigen is unknown. The data originate from a study of post-analysis software for immune sequencing data. For the study at large: The courses of disease that were included comprised relapsing-remitting, secondary progressive and progressive-relapsing multiple sclerosis. Notes on the study in general: Samples from a shared batch, those prepared together, strongly co-clustered by F measure. In patients, roughly five TRBV segments were more frequent than in controls, with TRBV5-6, TRBV5-1 and TRBV20-1 among them. Multiple sclerosis patients showed significantly lower normalized Chao1 diversity than controls did.

CDR3 size: 14 residues. Between the trimmed V and J ends, which lost 5 bases and 0 bases, there was a span of 10 bases. Germline CDR1 reads SGHTA; CDR2 reads FQGNSA. Every TCR beta cDNA library bore unique molecular identifiers. When about 0.9 to 11 million T cells were used, they gave approximately 450,000 cDNA molecules. TCRdb ran MiXCR on the PCR reads and lists one entry per CDR3 protein. The repertoire holds hundreds of thousands of distinct CDR3 sequences, with roughly 27% as singletons. This sequence was found in a girl aged 10 to 17 with multiple sclerosis. V and J are TRBV7-2 and TRBJ1-2; unclear D gene. The sample comprised blood. DNA for the CDR3: TGTGCCAGCAGCCCGTTTGGCACTAACTATGGCTACACCTTC. Translating it yields CASSPFGTNYGYTF.